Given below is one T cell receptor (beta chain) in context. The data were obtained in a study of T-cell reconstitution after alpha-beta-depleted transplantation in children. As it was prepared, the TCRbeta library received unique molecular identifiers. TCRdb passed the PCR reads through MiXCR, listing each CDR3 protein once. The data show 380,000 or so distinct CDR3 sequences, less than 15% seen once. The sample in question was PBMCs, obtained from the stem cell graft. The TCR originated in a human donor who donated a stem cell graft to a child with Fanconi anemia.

CDR3 DNA: TGCGCCAGCAGCTTCTCCCCTCGTCAAGAGACCCAGTACTTC. Translated, it gives CASSFSPRQETQYF. V is TRBV5-1 and J is TRBJ2-5, with D hard to call. Deletions cut 2 bases from V and 2 bases from J, with 10 bases between. Germline values: CDR1 SGHRS, CDR2 YFSETQ. The CDR3 consists of 14 residues.